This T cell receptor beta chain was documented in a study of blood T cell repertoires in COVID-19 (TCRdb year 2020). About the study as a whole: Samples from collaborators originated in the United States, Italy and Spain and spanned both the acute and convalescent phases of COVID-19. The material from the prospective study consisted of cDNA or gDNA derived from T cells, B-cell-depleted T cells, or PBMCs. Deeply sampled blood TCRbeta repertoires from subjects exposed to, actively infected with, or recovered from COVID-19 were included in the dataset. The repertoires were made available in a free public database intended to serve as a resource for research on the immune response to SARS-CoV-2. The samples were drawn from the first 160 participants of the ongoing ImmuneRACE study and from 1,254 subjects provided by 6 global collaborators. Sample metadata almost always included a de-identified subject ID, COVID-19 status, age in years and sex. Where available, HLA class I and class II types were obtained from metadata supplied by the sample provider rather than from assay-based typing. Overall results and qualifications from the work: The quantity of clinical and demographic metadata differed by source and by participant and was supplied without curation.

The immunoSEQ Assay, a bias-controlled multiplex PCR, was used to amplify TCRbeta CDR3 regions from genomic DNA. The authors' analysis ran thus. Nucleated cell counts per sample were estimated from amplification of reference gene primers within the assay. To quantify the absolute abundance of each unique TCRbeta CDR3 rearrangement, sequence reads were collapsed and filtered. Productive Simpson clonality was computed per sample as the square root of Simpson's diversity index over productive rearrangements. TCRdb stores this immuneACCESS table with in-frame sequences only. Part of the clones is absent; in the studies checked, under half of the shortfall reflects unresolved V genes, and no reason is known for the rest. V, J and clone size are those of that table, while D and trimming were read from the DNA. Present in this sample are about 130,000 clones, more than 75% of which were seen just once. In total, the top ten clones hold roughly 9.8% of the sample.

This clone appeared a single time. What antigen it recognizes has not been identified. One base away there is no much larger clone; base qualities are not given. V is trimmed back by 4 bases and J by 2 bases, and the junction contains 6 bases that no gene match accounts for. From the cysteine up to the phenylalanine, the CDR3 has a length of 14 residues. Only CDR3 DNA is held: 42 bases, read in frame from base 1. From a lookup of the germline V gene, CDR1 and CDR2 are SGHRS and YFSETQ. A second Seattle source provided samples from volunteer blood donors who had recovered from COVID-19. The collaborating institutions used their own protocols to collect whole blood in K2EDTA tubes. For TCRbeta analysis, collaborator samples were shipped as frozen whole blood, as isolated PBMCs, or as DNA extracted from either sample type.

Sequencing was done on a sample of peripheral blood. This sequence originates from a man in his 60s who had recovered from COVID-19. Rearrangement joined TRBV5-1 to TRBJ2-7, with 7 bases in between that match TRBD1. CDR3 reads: CASSLGGSPYEQYF. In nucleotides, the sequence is TGCGCCAGCAGCCTAGGGGGCTCTCCCTACGAGCAGTACTTC.